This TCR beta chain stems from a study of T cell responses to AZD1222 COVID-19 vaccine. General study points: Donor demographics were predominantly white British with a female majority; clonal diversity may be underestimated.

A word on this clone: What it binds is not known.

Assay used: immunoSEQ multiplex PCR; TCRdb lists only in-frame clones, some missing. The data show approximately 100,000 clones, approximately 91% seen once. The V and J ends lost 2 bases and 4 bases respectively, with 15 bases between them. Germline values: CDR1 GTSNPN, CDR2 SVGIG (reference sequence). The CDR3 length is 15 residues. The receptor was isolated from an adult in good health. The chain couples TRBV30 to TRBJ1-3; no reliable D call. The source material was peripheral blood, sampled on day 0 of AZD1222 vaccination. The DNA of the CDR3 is TGTGCCTGGAGTATTATCGGATTCAACGGAAACACCATATATTTT. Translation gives CAWSIIGFNGNTIYF.